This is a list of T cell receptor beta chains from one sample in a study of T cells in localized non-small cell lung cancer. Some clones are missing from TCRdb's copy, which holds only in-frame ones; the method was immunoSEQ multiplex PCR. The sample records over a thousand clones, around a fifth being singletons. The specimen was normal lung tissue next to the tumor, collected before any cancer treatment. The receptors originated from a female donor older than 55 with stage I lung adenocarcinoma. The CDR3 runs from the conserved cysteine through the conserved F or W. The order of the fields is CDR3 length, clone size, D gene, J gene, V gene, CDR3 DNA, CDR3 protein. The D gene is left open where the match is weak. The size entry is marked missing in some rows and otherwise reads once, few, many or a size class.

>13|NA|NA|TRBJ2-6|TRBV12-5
TGTGCTAGTGGTTTGTCTGGGGCCAACGTCCTGACTTTC
CASGLSGANVLTF
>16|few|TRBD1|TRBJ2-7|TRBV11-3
TGTGCCAGCAGCTTAGATGGCGGGACAGGGTCCTACGAGCAGTACTTC
CASSLDGGTGSYEQYF
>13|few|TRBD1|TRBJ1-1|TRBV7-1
TGTGCCAGCAGCCCTGCCGGGACAGGTGAAGCTTTCTTT
CASSPAGTGEAFF
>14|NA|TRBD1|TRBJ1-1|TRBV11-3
TGTGCCAGCAGCCGAGGGACAGGTCTCATAGAAACTTTCTTT
CASSRGTGLIETFF
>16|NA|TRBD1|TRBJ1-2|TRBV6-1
TGTGCCAGCAGTGAAGGGTCTCTGTGGGACAGGGATGGCTACACCTTC
CASSEGSLWDRDGYTF
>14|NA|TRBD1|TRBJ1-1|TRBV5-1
TGCGCCAGCAGCTCGGGACAGCCGAACACTGAAGCTTTCTTT
CASSSGQPNTEAFF
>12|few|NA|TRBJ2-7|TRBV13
TGTGCCAGCAGCTTAGTCTACTCAGGGCAGTACTTC
CASSLVYSGQYF
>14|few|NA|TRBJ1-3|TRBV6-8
TGTGCCAGCAGTCGACGTTTATCTGGAAACACCATATATTTT
CASSRRLSGNTIYF
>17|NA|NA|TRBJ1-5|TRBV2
TGTGCCAGCAGTGAAGTGCGGGGGGCAGGGGGCAATCAGCCCCAGCATTTT
CASSEVRGAGGNQPQHF
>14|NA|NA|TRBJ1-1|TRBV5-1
TGCGCCAGCAGCTTCGACGGCGGCAACACTGAAGCTTTCTTT
CASSFDGGNTEAFF
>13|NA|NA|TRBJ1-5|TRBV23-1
TGCGCCAGCAGCTTGGGGGAAAATCAGCCCCAGCATTTT
CASSLGENQPQHF
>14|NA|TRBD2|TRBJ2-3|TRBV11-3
TGTGCCAGCACAAGAGCGGGAGTCGAAGATACGCAGTATTTT
CASTRAGVEDTQYF
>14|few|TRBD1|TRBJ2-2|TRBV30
TGTGCCTGGAGTAGGACAGGGACGGCCGGGGAGCTGTTTTTT
CAWSRTGTAGELFF
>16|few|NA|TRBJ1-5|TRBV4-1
TGCGCCAGCAGCCAAGATCGAGTCAGGACCAATCAGCCCCAGCATTTT
CASSQDRVRTNQPQHF
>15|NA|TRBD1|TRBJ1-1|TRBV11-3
TGTGCCAGCAGCTCCGTAGGACAGGGGAACACTGAAGCTTTCTTT
CASSSVGQGNTEAFF
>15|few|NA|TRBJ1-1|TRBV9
TGTGCCAGCAGCCCCACCGGACAGTTAGGCACTGAAGCTTTCTTT
CASSPTGQLGTEAFF
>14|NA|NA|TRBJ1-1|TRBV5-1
TGCGCCAGCAGCTCATCTATAGACCAAGAAGAAGCTTTCTTT
CASSSSIDQEEAFF
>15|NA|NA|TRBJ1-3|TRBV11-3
TGTGCCAGCAGCTTAGAGGGAGGGTTCGGAAACACCATATATTTT
CASSLEGGFGNTIYF
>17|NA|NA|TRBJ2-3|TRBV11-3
TGTGCCAGCACCCTTCCCACCCCGCAGGTTCGCACAGATACGCAGTATTTT
CASTLPTPQVRTDTQYF
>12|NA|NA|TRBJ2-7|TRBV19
TGTGCCAGTAGTTCTATACGGCAAGAGCAGTACTTC
CASSSIRQEQYF
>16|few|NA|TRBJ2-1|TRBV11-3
TGTGCCAGCAGCTTTGCCCCGTATCAGGCACACAATGAGCAGTTCTTC
CASSFAPYQAHNEQFF
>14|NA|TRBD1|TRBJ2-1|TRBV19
TGTGCCAGTAGCGAGGACAGGGACTACAATGAGCAGTTCTTC
CASSEDRDYNEQFF
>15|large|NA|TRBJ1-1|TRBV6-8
TGTGCCAGCAGTTACTCGGGGGGTCCGAACACTGAAGCTTTCTTT
CASSYSGGPNTEAFF
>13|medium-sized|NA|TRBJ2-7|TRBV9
TGTGCCAGCAGCCGGGACTCCGGATACGAGCAGTACTTC
CASSRDSGYEQYF
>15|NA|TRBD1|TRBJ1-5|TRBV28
TGTGCCAGCAGTTTACCGGACAGGGTGGGTCAGCCCCAGCATTTT
CASSLPDRVGQPQHF
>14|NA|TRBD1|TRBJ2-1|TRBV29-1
TGCAGCGTCCAAGGGGGGACAGGGTTCGATGAGCAGTTCTTC
CSVQGGTGFDEQFF
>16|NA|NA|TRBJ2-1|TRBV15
TGTGCCACCAGCAGAGGACAAAGGGGACTTTTCAATGAGCAGTTCTTC
CATSRGQRGLFNEQFF
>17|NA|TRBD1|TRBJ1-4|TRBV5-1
TGCGCCAGCAGCTTTGGACAGGGAAGCCGTTTTAATGAAAAACTGTTTTTT
CASSFGQGSRFNEKLFF
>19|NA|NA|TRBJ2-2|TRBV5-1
TGCGCCAGCAGCTCGTCGGAGGGCACCGGGTCTCTGAACACCGGGGAGCTGTTTTTT
CASSSSEGTGSLNTGELFF
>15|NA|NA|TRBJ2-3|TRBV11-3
TGTGCCAGCAGCTTGGGAATTCTTCACACAGATACGCAGTATTTT
CASSLGILHTDTQYF
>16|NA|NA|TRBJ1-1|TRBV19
TGTGCCAGTAGTATACAAGGAGTGGGCAGGGACACTGAAGCTTTCTTT
CASSIQGVGRDTEAFF
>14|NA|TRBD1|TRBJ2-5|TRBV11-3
TGTGCCAGCAGCTCCGGACAGGGGAGGGAGACCCAGTACTTC
CASSSGQGRETQYF
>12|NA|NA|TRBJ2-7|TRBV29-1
TGCAGCGGAGGACACGGGTCCTACGAGCAGTACTTC
CSGGHGSYEQYF
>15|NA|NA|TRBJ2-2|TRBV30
TGTGCCTGGAAAAGGGGTTTCCAGGACGCCGGGGAGCTGTTTTTT
CAWKRGFQDAGELFF
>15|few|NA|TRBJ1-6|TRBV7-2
TGTGCCAGCAGCCAAGAAAAGGGTCACAATTCACCCCTCCACTTT
CASSQEKGHNSPLHF
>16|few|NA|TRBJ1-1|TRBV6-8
TGTGCCAGCAGGGAGTTGGGTTCGGGGTTGAACACTGAAGCTTTCTTT
CASRELGSGLNTEAFF